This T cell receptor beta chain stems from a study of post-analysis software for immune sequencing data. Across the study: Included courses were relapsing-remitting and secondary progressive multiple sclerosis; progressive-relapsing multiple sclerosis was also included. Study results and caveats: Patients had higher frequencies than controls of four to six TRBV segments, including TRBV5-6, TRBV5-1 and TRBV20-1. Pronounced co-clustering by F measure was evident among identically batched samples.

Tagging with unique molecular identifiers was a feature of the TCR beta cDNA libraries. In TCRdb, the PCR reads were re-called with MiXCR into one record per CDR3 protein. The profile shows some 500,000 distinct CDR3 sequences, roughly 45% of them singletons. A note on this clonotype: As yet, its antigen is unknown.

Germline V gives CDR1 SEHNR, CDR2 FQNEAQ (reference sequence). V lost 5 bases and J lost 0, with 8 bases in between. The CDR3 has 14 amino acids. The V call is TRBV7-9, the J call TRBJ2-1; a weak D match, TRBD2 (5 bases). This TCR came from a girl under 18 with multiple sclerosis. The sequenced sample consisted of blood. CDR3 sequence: CASSPTSSYNEQFF. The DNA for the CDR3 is TGTGCCAGCAGCCCAACTAGCTCCTACAATGAGCAGTTCTTC.